The 28 T cell receptor beta chains in this list originate from one sample, sequenced in a study of shared clonotypes between healthy human individuals. This table comes from immunoSEQ multiplex PCR, and its TCRdb copy is limited to in-frame clones, with some not included. The sample lists millions of clones, more than 80% seen once, with roughly 0.36% in the top ten. Sequenced input: naive CD4+ T cells from PBMCs. Subset denoted: CD45RA+ positively selected. The receptors come from a man younger than 35 in good health. Some clones in this sample may be carry-over from other donors' samples.

V is TRBV9 and J is TRBJ1-2; D is possibly TRBD1 (5 bases). V was trimmed by 0 bases and J by 2 bases, leaving 11 bases between them. The CDR3 covers 15 residues. Germline assignment: CDR1 SGDLS and CDR2 YYNGEE. As DNA, the CDR3 is TGTGCCAGCAGCGTAGTAGGGGACCACAACTATGGCTACACCTTC. As protein: CASSVVGDHNYGYTF. The full variable domain, with the rest looked up from reference TRBV9 and TRBJ1-2, is DSGVTQTPKHLITATGQRVTLRCSPRSGDLSVYWYQQSLDQGLQFLIQYYNGEERAKGNILERFSAQQFPDLHSELNLSSLELGDSALYFCASSVVGDHNYGYTFGSGTRLTVV.

The chain recombines TRBV6-1 with TRBJ2-2; 8 bases agree with TRBD1. The CDR3 sequence is 15 residues long. The J segment lost 4 bases and the V segment lost 8 bases, leaving 9 bases of the junction unmatched. The germline gives CDR1 MNHNS, CDR2 SASEGT. The CDR3 DNA reads as TGTGCCAGCGGACGACAGGGGAGAGGCACCGGGGAGCTGTTTTTT. Its translation is CASGRQGRGTGELFF.

V is TRBV2 and J is TRBJ2-4; 8 bases fit TRBD1. The ends lost 7 bases at V and 9 bases at J; junction bases unmatched: 14. This CDR3 has 15 residues. Germline assignment: CDR1 SNHLY and CDR2 FYNNEI. The CDR3 bases are TGTGCCAGCATAGGACAGGGTCCTTCTAAGGGCATTCAGTACTTC. Its protein product is CASIGQGPSKGIQYF.

As concerns this clone: The same CDR3 arises from other DNA sequences in this sample as well. V gene TRBV27 combines with J gene TRBJ2-5; D ambiguous. V was clipped by 0 bases and J by 5 bases, with 7 bases between them. CDR1 is MNHEY and CDR2 is SMNVEV in the germline V gene (reference sequence). CDR3 length: 13 amino acids. The CDR3 here is CASSLSPPETQYF. For the CDR3, the DNA is TGTGCCAGCAGTTTATCCCCCCCGGAGACCCAGTACTTC.

The chain links TRBV30 to TRBJ1-4; maybe TRBD1 (6 bases). The germline gives CDR1 GTSNPN, CDR2 SVGIG (reference sequence). The CDR3 has 22 amino acids. Trimming shortened V by 8 bases and J by 5 bases, and 42 bases separated the two germline ends. The CDR3 reads CAPLPKGDWHGGPTVGNEKLFF. In nucleotides, the CDR3 is TGTGCCCCTCTACCCAAGGGGGATTGGCACGGAGGACCGACAGTGGGGAATGAAAAACTGTTTTTT.

V gene TRBV29-1 combines with J gene TRBJ1-1; D is undetermined. Germline CDR1 and CDR2: SQVTM and ANQGSEA. V was trimmed by 1 base and J by 2 bases, leaving 2 bases between them. The length of the CDR3 is 11 residues. This chain's CDR3 is CSVEANTEAFF. The CDR3 DNA is TGCAGCGTTGAAGCAAACACTGAAGCTTTCTTT.

This clone appeared a single time. J is TRBJ2-3 and V is TRBV6-4, with TRBD2 as a possible D gene (5 bases). The CDR3 is 13 amino acids. The V gene lost 7 bases and the J gene lost 4 bases, with 12 bases spanning the gap. Germline loops: CDR1 MRHNA, CDR2 SNTAGT. The CDR3 region has the DNA TGTGCCAGCACCGCCCCGGGGTCAGATACGCAGTATTTT. Protein sequence: CASTAPGSDTQYF.

This clone was counted between two and nine times. This sequence joins TRBV28 and TRBJ1-1, with D possibly being TRBD1 (6 bases). The CDR3 covers 11 residues. The germline V gene encodes CDR1 MDHEN and CDR2 SYDVKM. Trimming took off 6 bases at V and 11 bases at J, with 13 bases between the two ends. The CDR3, as DNA: TGTGCCAGCAGGGAGCAGGGGCGGGCTTTCTTT. Translated, it gives CASREQGRAFF.

This sequence joins TRBV28 and TRBJ2-3, with D perhaps TRBD1 or TRBD2 (6 bases each). Germline CDR1 reads MDHEN; CDR2 reads SYDVKM. The CDR3 runs 14 residues. Deletions cut 6 bases from V and 6 bases from J, with 16 bases between. This CDR3 is CASRPQGGPDTQYF. CDR3 DNA sequence: TGTGCCAGCAGGCCTCAAGGGGGGCCCGATACGCAGTATTTT.

The CDR3 sequence is CASRSTGNEQYF. CDR3 sequence (DNA): TGTGCCAGCAGATCCACAGGGAACGAGCAGTACTTC. The V gene is TRBV28, the J gene TRBJ2-7; D is perhaps TRBD1 (6 bases). The V gene lost 6 bases and the J gene lost 5 bases, with 11 bases spanning the gap. The V gene's germline CDR1 is MDHEN and CDR2 SYDVKM. The length of the CDR3 is 12 residues.

The J gene is TRBJ2-2, the V gene TRBV7-2; 14 bases are a match to TRBD2. The CDR3 sequence is 17 residues long. V lost 7 bases and J lost 10; bases outside the gene matches: 14. CDR1 and CDR2 from the germline V gene are SGHTA and FQGNSA. CDR3 sequence (DNA): TGTGCCAGCACCAACAGGGCAGGGACTAGCGGGAGAGAGGAGCTGTTTTTT. It is translated as CASTNRAGTSGREELFF.

The chain links TRBV19 to TRBJ2-3, with 7 bases matching TRBD2. The CDR3 runs 16 residues. V lost 6 bases, J lost 4 bases, and 13 bases stayed unmatched. Germline V gene lookup returns CDR1 LNHDA and CDR2 SQIVND (reference sequence). The CDR3 is CASSPSTAGAADTQYF. CDR3 DNA: TGTGCCAGTAGCCCCTCTACGGCGGGAGCGGCAGATACGCAGTATTTT.

The genes are TRBV6-1 and TRBJ1-4; D remains ambiguous. The CDR3 consists of 13 residues. Germline V lookup: CDR1 MNHNS, CDR2 SASEGT. The V gene lost 0 bases and the J gene lost 11 bases, with 10 bases spanning the gap. CDR3 DNA: TGTGCCAGCAGTGAAGCAGGGTTCTGGAAACTGTTTTTT. Protein: CASSEAGFWKLFF.

V and J are TRBV4-1 and TRBJ1-1, with D maybe TRBD1 (6 bases). CDR1 and CDR2 (germline): MGHRA, YSYEKL. Trimming stripped 1 base from V and 3 bases from J, with 21 bases between. This CDR3 region has 18 residues. CDR3 region: CASSQGGITGRGHTEAFF. The CDR3, as DNA: TGCGCCAGCAGCCAAGGCGGTATTACAGGGCGGGGGCACACTGAAGCTTTCTTT.

This clone was picked up a small number of times. The chain employs TRBV9 and TRBJ1-5; D is uncertain. There are 15 residues in the CDR3. Trimming pared 0 bases from V and 2 bases from J, leaving 9 bases between. Germline assignment: CDR1 SGDLS and CDR2 YYNGEE. CDR3 DNA: TGTGCCAGCAGCGTAGACGGGGTGGGCAATCAGCCCCAGCATTTT. Translation: CASSVDGVGNQPQHF.

The genes are TRBV11-2 and TRBJ2-7, with a possible D match to TRBD1 (5 bases). Germline values: CDR1 SGHAT, CDR2 FQNNGV. This CDR3 has 13 amino acids. Trimming took off 6 bases at V and 3 bases at J, with 12 bases between the two ends. The CDR3 here is CASRQGNSYEQYF. CDR3 in DNA: TGTGCCAGCAGGCAGGGAAATAGCTACGAGCAGTACTTC. Full variable domain (rest looked up from reference TRBV11-2 and TRBJ2-7): EAGVAQSPRYKIIEKRQSVAFWCNPISGHATLYWYQQILGQGPKLLIQFQNNGVVDDSQLPKDRFSAERLKGVDSTLKIQPAKLEDSAVYLCASRQGNSYEQYFGPGTRLTVT.

V and J are TRBV5-1 and TRBJ1-2, with 8 bases lining up with TRBD1. The germline V gene has CDR1 SGHRS and CDR2 YFSETQ. The CDR3 loop spans 14 amino acids. Trimming at V came to 6 bases and at J to 3 bases, leaving 7 bases not matched to a gene. The CDR3 loop is CASTFLTGDYGYTF. CDR3 bases: TGCGCCAGCACTTTCTTGACAGGGGACTATGGCTACACCTTC.

The CDR3 protein is CASSFGTPLSGANVLTF. CDR3 coding DNA: TGCGCCAGCAGCTTCGGGACACCCCTCTCTGGGGCCAACGTCCTGACTTTC. The chain joins TRBV5-1 to TRBJ2-6; TRBD1 might be the D (6 bases). V shed 2 bases and J shed 0 bases, with 12 bases lying between them. The germline CDR1 and CDR2 sequences are SGHRS and YFSETQ. The CDR3 is made up of 17 amino acids.

In this sample, this clone turned up once. The V gene is TRBV28, the J gene TRBJ2-3, with D tentatively TRBD2 (6 bases). CDR3 length: 16 amino acids. The V and J ends lost 1 base and 1 base respectively, with 12 bases between them. Germline V gene sequence: CDR1 MDHEN, CDR2 SYDVKM. The CDR3 here is CASSLLITGGTDTQYF. The CDR3 coding sequence is TGTGCCAGCAGTTTATTGATAACGGGGGGCACAGATACGCAGTATTTT.

In its sample, this clone was seen once. The chain couples TRBV7-9 to TRBJ1-3; D is undetermined. The CDR3 runs 13 residues. The germline gives CDR1 SEHNR, CDR2 FQNEAQ (reference sequence). V was cut by 8 bases and J by 0 bases, with 8 bases left in between. The DNA of the CDR3 is TGTGCCAGCGCGCTAAACTCTGGAAACACCATATATTTT. This encodes CASALNSGNTIYF.

This chain joins TRBV19 and TRBJ2-7; 8 bases match TRBD2. The V segment lost 1 base and the J segment 7 bases; nucleotides outside the gene matches: 15. This CDR3 is built from 17 residues. The germline CDR1 and CDR2 sequences are LNHDA and SQIVND (reference sequence). DNA of the CDR3: TGTGCCAGTAGTATAGCGGGACTAGGTCGGAGTGGTTTGGAGCAGTACTTC. This translates into CASSIAGLGRSGLEQYF.

The V and J genes are TRBV27 and TRBJ2-7; D not resolved. V was pared by 5 bases and J by 0 bases, with 8 bases between. The CDR3 has 13 residues. Germline values: CDR1 MNHEY, CDR2 SMNVEV (reference sequence). CDR3 DNA sequence: TGTGCCAGCAGTATAACTGCCTCCTACGAGCAGTACTTC. This encodes CASSITASYEQYF.

The rearrangement uses TRBV25-1 and TRBJ2-3, with a weak D call TRBD1 (5 bases). V was clipped by 10 bases and J by 2 bases, with 16 bases between them. This CDR3 comprises 14 residues. The V gene's germline CDR1 is MGHDK and CDR2 SYGVNS. The CDR3 spells CAIKDNRATDTQYF. The CDR3 DNA sequence: TGTGCCATCAAGGACAACCGGGCCACAGATACGCAGTATTTT. The full variable domain, completed using reference TRBV25-1 and TRBJ2-3, is EADIYQTPRYLVIGTGKKITLECSQTMGHDKMYWYQQDPGMELHLIHYSYGVNSTEKGDLSSESTVSRIRTEHFPLTLESARPSHTSQYLCAIKDNRATDTQYFGPGTRLTVL.

The chain employs TRBV9 and TRBJ2-1; 10 positions match TRBD1. This CDR3 comprises 16 residues. V dropped 0 bases and J dropped 8; count of bases not matched to a gene: 8. Looked up from germline, CDR1 is SGDLS and CDR2 is YYNGEE. The CDR3 region is CASSVGGQGVFYEQFF. The CDR3 DNA reads as TGTGCCAGCAGCGTAGGCGGACAGGGGGTGTTCTATGAGCAGTTCTTC.

The V gene is TRBV6-1, the J gene TRBJ1-1; no firm D call. V was trimmed by 2 bases and J by 9 bases, leaving 10 bases between them. The CDR3 is made up of 12 amino acids. Germline V gene sequence: CDR1 MNHNS, CDR2 SASEGT. The CDR3 DNA reads TGTGCCAGCAGTGAACAGACAAGGAAAGCTTTCTTT. Translated: CASSEQTRKAFF.

V usage is TRBV5-1 and J usage is TRBJ2-3; unclear D gene. The CDR3 runs 16 residues. The germline V gene has CDR1 SGHRS and CDR2 YFSETQ. V gave up 4 bases and J gave up 0 bases, with 15 bases separating them. The DNA of the CDR3 is TGCGCCAGCAGCCCCCCCGACACCAGCAGCACAGATACGCAGTATTTT. Translation gives CASSPPDTSSTDTQYF.

The chain is built from TRBV7-2 and TRBJ1-1, with a tentative D call TRBD1 (6 bases). V lost 1 base to trimming and J lost 6 bases, with 9 bases between them. This CDR3 spans 13 amino acids. Germline V gives CDR1 SGHTA, CDR2 FQGNSA. The CDR3 here is CASSLVQGAEAFF. The DNA of the CDR3 is TGTGCCAGCAGCTTAGTACAGGGTGCTGAAGCTTTCTTT. The variable domain in full, completed from reference TRBV7-2 and TRBJ1-1, reads GAGVSQSPSNKVTEKGKDVELRCDPISGHTALYWYRQSLGQGLEFLIYFQGNSAPDKSGLPSDRFSAERTGGSVSTLTIQRTQQEDSAVYLCASSLVQGAEAFFGQGTRLTVV.

This chain links TRBV2 with TRBJ2-1, with 7 bases identical to TRBD2. The ends lost 4 bases at V and 0 bases at J; junction bases unmatched: 6. CDR1 and CDR2 from the germline V gene are SNHLY and FYNNEI. This CDR3 contains 16 residues. In nucleotides, the CDR3 is TGTGCCAGCAGTGCTCGGCTAGCGGCCTCCTACAATGAGCAGTTCTTC. Protein: CASSARLAASYNEQFF.